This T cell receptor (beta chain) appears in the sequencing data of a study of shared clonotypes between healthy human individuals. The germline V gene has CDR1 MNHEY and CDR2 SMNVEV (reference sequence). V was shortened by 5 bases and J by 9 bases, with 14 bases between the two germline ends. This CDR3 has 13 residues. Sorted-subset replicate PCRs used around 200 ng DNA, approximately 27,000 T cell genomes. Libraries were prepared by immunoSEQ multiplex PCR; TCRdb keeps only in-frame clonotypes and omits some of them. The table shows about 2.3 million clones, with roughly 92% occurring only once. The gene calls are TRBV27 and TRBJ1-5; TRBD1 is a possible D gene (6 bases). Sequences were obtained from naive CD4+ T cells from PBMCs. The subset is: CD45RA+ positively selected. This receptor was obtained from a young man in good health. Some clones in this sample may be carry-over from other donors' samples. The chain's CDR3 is CASSLTGFGPQHF. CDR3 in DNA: TGTGCCAGCAGTCTTACAGGGTTTGGGCCCCAGCATTTT.